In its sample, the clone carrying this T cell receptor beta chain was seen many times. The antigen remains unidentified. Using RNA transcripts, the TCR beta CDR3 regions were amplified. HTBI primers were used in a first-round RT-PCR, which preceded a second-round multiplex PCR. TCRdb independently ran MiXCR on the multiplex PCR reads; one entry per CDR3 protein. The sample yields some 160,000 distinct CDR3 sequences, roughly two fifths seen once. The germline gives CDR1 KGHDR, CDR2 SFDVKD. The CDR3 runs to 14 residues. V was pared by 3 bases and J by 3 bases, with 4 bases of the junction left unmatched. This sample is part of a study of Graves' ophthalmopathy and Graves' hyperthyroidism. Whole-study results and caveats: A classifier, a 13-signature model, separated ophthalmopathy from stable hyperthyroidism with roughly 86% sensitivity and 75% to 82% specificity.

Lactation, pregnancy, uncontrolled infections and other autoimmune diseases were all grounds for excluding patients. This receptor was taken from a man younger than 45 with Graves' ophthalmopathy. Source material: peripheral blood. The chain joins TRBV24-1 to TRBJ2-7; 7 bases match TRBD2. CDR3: CATSDGGDGYEQYF. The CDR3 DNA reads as TGTGCCACCAGTGATGGGGGGGACGGCTACGAGCAGTACTTC.